Below, 19 T cell receptor beta chains from the same sample are listed, as sequenced in a study of technical replicates of blood from a handful of donors. Assay used: immunoSEQ multiplex PCR; TCRdb lists only in-frame clones, some missing. Among 64,000 or so clones, around 97% were seen once, and the ten largest hold roughly 0.2%. Sequenced sample: T cells isolated from PBMCs. These receptors were collected from a human donor in good health.

The V and J genes are TRBV6-1 and TRBJ1-4, with D possibly TRBD1 on 5 matching bases. Trimming pared 7 bases from V and 7 bases from J, leaving 16 bases between. This CDR3 has 14 amino acids. The germline gives CDR1 MNHNS, CDR2 SASEGT. The CDR3 nucleotides read TGTGCCAGCACCTCCCTGGTAGGGGCTGAAAAACTGTTTTTT. The encoded protein is CASTSLVGAEKLFF.

V is TRBV5-1 and J is TRBJ1-5; D gene uncertain. CDR1 and CDR2 from the germline V gene are SGHRS and YFSETQ. The V end lost 0 bases, the J end lost 5 bases, and 6 bases lay between the germline ends. The CDR3 consists of 13 residues. The chain's CDR3 is CASSLGLDQPQHF. The CDR3 DNA reads TGCGCCAGCAGCTTGGGTCTTGATCAGCCCCAGCATTTT.

The genes are TRBV5-1 and TRBJ2-5, with a tentative D call TRBD2 (6 bases). Germline CDR1 is SGHRS and CDR2 is YFSETQ. This CDR3 is built from 15 residues. V lost 0 bases to trimming and J lost 5 bases, with 14 bases between them. Here the CDR3 DNA reads TGCGCCAGCAGCTTGGGATCGGGGGTAGGGGAGACCCAGTACTTC. This sequence encodes CASSLGSGVGETQYF.

The rearrangement uses TRBV19 and TRBJ2-5; TRBD1 matches at 8 bases. The CDR3 is 13 amino acids. Germline CDR1 LNHDA, CDR2 SQIVND (reference sequence). After removal of 7 bases from V and 5 bases from J, the junction contained 6 bases not matched to a gene. CDR3: CASTPGGWETQYF. For the CDR3, the DNA is TGTGCCAGTACCCCAGGGGGCTGGGAGACCCAGTACTTC.

The rearrangement links TRBV29-1 to TRBJ2-3, with TRBD1 as a possible D gene (5 bases). This CDR3 region has 15 residues. In germline, CDR1 is SQVTM, CDR2 ANQGSEA. V lost 1 base and J 1 base, leaving 12 bases between the germline ends. CDR3 nucleotides: TGCAGCGTTGAAGGGCCGGACATCCGCACAGATACGCAGTATTTT. Its protein is CSVEGPDIRTDTQYF.

The chain is built from TRBV6-1 and TRBJ1-4; D ambiguous. The ends were cut back, 5 bases at V and 5 bases at J, with 12 bases in the middle. Germline V gene lookup returns CDR1 MNHNS and CDR2 SASEGT. The CDR3 has 14 amino acids. As DNA, the CDR3 is TGTGCCAGCAGTCTAGCGGGATTAAATGAAAAACTGTTTTTT. Amino acid sequence: CASSLAGLNEKLFF.

The rearrangement links TRBV5-1 to TRBJ1-1; 8 nucleotides agree with TRBD1. After removal of 0 bases from V and 0 bases from J, the junction contained 7 bases not matched to a gene. This CDR3 has 17 amino acids. Germline lookup yields CDR1 SGHRS and CDR2 YFSETQ. CDR3: CASSLGQGSNLNTEAFF. The CDR3 DNA reads as TGCGCCAGCAGCTTGGGACAGGGGAGCAACTTGAACACTGAAGCTTTCTTT.

This clone showed up just once. The gene calls are TRBV7-7 and TRBJ2-2; TRBD2 is a possible D gene (5 bases). V lost 1 base, J lost 7 bases, and 10 bases lay in between. CDR1 is SSHAT, CDR2 FNYEAQ, per germline (reference sequence). The CDR3 is 14 amino acids. CDR3 nucleotide sequence: TGTGCCAGCAGCTTAGGGCTAGCCAACGGGGAGCTGTTTTTT. Its protein product is CASSLGLANGELFF. Complete variable domain (other parts from reference TRBV7-7 and TRBJ2-2): GAGVSQSPRYKVTKRGQDVTLRCDPISSHATLYWYQQALGQGPEFLTYFNYEAQPDKSGLPSDRFSAERPEGSISTLTIQRTEQRDSAMYRCASSLGLANGELFFGEGSRLTVL.

The J gene is TRBJ1-1, the V gene TRBV4-1; no firm D call. Germline V CDR1 and CDR2: MGHRA, YSYEKL. CDR3 length: 12 amino acids. The ends were cut back, 1 base at V and 5 bases at J, with 5 bases in the middle. The CDR3 DNA is TGCGCCAGCAGCCAAGGGAGAACTGAAGCTTTCTTT. This codes for CASSQGRTEAFF.

The chain has TRBV6-1 and TRBJ2-1, with D possibly being TRBD2 (5 bases). V lost 10 bases to trimming and J lost 8 bases, with 12 bases between them. CDR1 and CDR2 (germline): MNHNS, SASEGT. The CDR3 length is 11 residues. For the CDR3, the DNA is TGTGCCACCTCCACTAGTCATGAGCAGTTCTTC. The encoded protein is CATSTSHEQFF.

V and J are TRBV5-4 and TRBJ2-5, with 11 bases aligning to TRBD2. V trimming: 0 bases; J trimming: 0 bases; junction bases outside the gene matches: 7. From germline, CDR1 is SGHNT and CDR2 YYREEE (reference sequence). The CDR3 length is 18 residues. Here the CDR3 reads CASSLVKSSGRYQETQYF. As DNA, the CDR3 is TGTGCCAGCAGCTTGGTTAAGTCTAGCGGGAGGTACCAAGAGACCCAGTACTTC.

The rearrangement uses TRBV2 and TRBJ2-2; 7 bases map to TRBD1. The CDR3 spans 14 residues. Trimming removed 7 bases from V and 6 bases from J; junction bases left unmatched: 8. CDR1 and CDR2 (germline): SNHLY, FYNNEI. The CDR3 DNA reads TGTGCCAGCACTAGACAGGGAACACCCGGGGAGCTGTTTTTT. Protein: CASTRQGTPGELFF.

The chain carries TRBV2 and TRBJ1-3, with TRBD1 as a possible D gene (6 bases). The CDR3 extends over 16 amino acids. Germline V lookup: CDR1 SNHLY, CDR2 FYNNEI. Trimming shortened V by 7 bases and J by 0 bases, and 16 bases separated the two germline ends. The CDR3 is CASKMGTSVSGNTIYF. DNA of the CDR3: TGTGCCAGCAAGATGGGGACATCCGTCTCTGGAAACACCATATATTTT.

This rearrangement joins TRBV4-1 to TRBJ2-6; D remains unclear. Trimming removed 1 base from V and 1 base from J, with 11 bases in between. CDR1 and CDR2 from the germline V gene are MGHRA and YSYEKL. This CDR3 is 17 amino acids long. CDR3 residues: CASSQGRRSSGANVLTF. As DNA, the CDR3 is TGCGCCAGCAGCCAAGGAAGGAGAAGTTCTGGGGCCAACGTCCTGACTTTC.

DNA of the CDR3: TGTGCCAGCATCACCCCCGCCGGGACAGTGGGGAGCTCCTACGAGCAGTACTTC. Translating it yields CASITPAGTVGSSYEQYF. The chain links TRBV2 to TRBJ2-7; 7 bases align to TRBD1. Trimming at V came to 7 bases and at J to 0 bases, leaving 18 bases not matched to a gene. This CDR3 comprises 18 residues. CDR1 is SNHLY and CDR2 is FYNNEI in the germline V gene.

V is TRBV5-1 and J is TRBJ1-6, with D tentatively TRBD1 (5 bases). The CDR3 is 16 residues long. V lost 0 bases and J 7 bases, leaving 14 bases between the germline ends. Germline V CDR1 and CDR2: SGHRS, YFSETQ. CDR3 in amino acids: CASSLGYGGRNSPLHF. CDR3 nucleotide sequence: TGCGCCAGCAGCTTGGGTTACGGGGGGAGAAATTCACCCCTCCACTTT.

The CDR3 loop is CASSEARQGRQPQHF. The CDR3 coding sequence is TGTGCCAGCAGTGAAGCCAGACAGGGGCGGCAGCCCCAGCATTTT. This chain joins TRBV2 and TRBJ1-5, with 8 bases aligning to TRBD1. Germline CDR1 is SNHLY and CDR2 is FYNNEI. V lost 0 bases, J lost 7 bases, and 5 bases stayed unmatched. This CDR3 is 15 amino acids long.

The chain carries TRBV13 and TRBJ1-2; 8 nucleotides align to TRBD1. V lost 5 bases, J lost 4 bases, and 3 bases stayed unmatched. This CDR3 region has 13 residues. Germline assignment: CDR1 PRHDT and CDR2 FYEKMQ (reference sequence). The CDR3 region is CASSPDRGYGYTF. CDR3 bases: TGTGCCAGCAGCCCCGACAGGGGCTATGGCTACACCTTC.

The CDR3 sequence is CASRQNPGTGTLQYF. CDR3 nucleotide sequence: TGTGCCAGCAGACAGAACCCCGGGACAGGGACTTTGCAGTACTTC. The chain couples TRBV28 to TRBJ2-7; TRBD1 aligns across 9 bases. The CDR3 sequence is 15 residues long. CDR1 and CDR2 from the germline V gene are MDHEN and SYDVKM. V trimming: 6 bases; J trimming: 9 bases; junction bases outside the gene matches: 15.